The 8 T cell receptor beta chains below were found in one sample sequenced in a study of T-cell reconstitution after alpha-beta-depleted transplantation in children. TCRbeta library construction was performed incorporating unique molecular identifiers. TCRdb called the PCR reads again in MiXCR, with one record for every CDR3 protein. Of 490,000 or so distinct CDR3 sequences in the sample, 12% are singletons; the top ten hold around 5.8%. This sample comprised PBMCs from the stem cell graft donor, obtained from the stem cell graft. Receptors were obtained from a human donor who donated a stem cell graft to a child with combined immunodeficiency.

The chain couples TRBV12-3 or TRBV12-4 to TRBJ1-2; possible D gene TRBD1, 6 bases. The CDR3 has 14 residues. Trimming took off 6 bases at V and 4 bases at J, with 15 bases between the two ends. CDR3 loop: CASRPGGALYGYTF. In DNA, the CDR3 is TGTGCCAGCAGACCGGGGGGGGCCCTCTATGGCTACACCTTC.

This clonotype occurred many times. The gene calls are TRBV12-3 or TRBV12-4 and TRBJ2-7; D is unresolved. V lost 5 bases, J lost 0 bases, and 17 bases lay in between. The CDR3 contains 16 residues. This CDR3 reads CASSPKALVPSYEQYF. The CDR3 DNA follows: TGTGCCAGCAGTCCAAAGGCGCTGGTTCCCTCCTACGAGCAGTACTTC.

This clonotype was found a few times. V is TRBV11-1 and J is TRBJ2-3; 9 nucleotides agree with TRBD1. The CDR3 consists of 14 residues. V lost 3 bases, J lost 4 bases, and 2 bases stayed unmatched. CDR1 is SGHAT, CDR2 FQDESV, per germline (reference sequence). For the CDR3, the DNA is TGTGCCAGCAGCTTGGGACAGGGCCCAGATACGCAGTATTTT. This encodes CASSLGQGPDTQYF.

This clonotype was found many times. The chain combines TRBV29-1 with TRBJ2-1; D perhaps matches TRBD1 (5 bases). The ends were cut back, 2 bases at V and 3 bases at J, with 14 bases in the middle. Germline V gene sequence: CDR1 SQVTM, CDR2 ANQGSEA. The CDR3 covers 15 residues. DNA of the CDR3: TGCAGCGTTGAATCGGGCCAGGGCAGCTACAATGAGCAGTTCTTC. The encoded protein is CSVESGQGSYNEQFF.

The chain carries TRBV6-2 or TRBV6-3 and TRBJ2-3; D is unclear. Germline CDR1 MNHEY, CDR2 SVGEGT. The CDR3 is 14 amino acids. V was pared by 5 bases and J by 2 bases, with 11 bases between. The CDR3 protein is CASSLRYTTDTQYF. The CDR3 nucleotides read TGTGCCAGCAGTCTACGGTACACCACAGATACGCAGTATTTT.

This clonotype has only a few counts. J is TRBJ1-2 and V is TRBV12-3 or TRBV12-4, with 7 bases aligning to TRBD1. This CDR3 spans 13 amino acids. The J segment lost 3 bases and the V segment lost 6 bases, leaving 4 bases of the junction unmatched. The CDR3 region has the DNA TGTGCCAGCAGGTTACAGGGGTACTATGGCTACACCTTC. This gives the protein CASRLQGYYGYTF.

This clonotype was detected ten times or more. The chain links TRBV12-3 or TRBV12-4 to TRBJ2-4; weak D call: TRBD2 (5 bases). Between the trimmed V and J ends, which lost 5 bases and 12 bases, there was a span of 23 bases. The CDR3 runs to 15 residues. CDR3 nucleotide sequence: TGTGCCAGCAGTGGGCAGTCTGACGGGGTGGAGAGTCAGTACTTC. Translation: CASSGQSDGVESQYF.

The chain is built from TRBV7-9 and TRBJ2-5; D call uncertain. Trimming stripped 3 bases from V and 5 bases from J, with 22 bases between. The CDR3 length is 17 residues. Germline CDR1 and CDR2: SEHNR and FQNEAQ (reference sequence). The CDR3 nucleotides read TGTGCCAGCAGCTTGGTTCCTTTCTGGCGGCGAGTTGAGACCCAGTACTTC. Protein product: CASSLVPFWRRVETQYF.